This T cell receptor beta chain was found in a study of cytomegalovirus exposure and HLA in healthy donors. Across the whole study: Membership in the Caucasian-associated ancestry cluster was found for around 81% of a few hundred genotyped donors. Points from the study as a whole: The classifier was said to identify cytomegalovirus status with high specificity and sensitivity. The productive fraction for most TCR beta V segments was about 87% or about 30% in an earlier analysis.

Primers for the PCR totalled 60 Vbeta and 13 Jbeta. Here immunoSEQ multiplex PCR was the method, and the copy in TCRdb shows in-frame clones only, minus some. The sample consists of 170,000 or so clones, 80% of them appearing once. The CDR3 is 13 residues long. CDR1 and CDR2 from the germline V gene are SNHLY and FYNNEI. Deletions cut 7 bases from V and 8 bases from J, with 17 bases between. About this clone: Its antigen remains unknown.

The chain uses TRBV2 and TRBJ1-2; perhaps TRBD1 as D (5 bases). What was sequenced was PBMCs. The sequence came from a man aged 30-40 years in good health and CMV-seropositive. For the CDR3, the DNA is TGTGCCAGCACGGGGGACGTTTTCAGGGGCTACACCTTC. It encodes CASTGDVFRGYTF.